The entry below describes one TCR beta chain. At one of its ends the junction is not consistent with the germline gene, which may arise from a read error. These data come from a study of blood T cell repertoires in COVID-19. On the study more broadly: COVID-19 samples from acute and convalescent phases originated in the United States, Italy and Spain. Nucleic acid was either cDNA or gDNA, and it came from T cells, B-cell-depleted T cells, or PBMCs.

CDR1 and CDR2 from the germline V gene are SQVTM and ANQGSEA. CDR3 length: 15 residues. Authors' methods: Amplification of reference gene primers was used by the study to estimate nucleated cell counts. Only in-frame clones appear in the TCRdb table, and some are missing; sequencing was by immunoSEQ multiplex PCR. The D gene and trimming were derived from the DNA, and the V and J assignments and clone size from that table. The sample lists roughly 62,000 clones; roughly four fifths were seen once. The rearrangement uses TRBV29-1 and TRBJ2-3, with TRBD2 matching 9 bases. Sequencing was done on a sample of peripheral blood. The sequence derives from a man aged 55-75 years with acute or convalescent COVID-19. The DNA for the CDR3 is TGCAGCGCTGAAGGTAGCGGGAGTGTTGTAGATACGCAGTATTTT. Its protein is CSAEGSGSVVDTQYF.